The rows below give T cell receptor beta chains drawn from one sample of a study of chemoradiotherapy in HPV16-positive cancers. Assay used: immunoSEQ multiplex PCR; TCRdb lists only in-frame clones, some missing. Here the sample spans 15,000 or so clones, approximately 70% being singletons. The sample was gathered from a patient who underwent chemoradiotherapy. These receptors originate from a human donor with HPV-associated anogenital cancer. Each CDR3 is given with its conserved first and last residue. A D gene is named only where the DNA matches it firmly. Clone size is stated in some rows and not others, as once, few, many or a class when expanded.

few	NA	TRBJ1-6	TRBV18	TGTGCCAGCTCACCACTTTCAGGGAGTAATTCACCCCTCCACTTT	CASSPLSGSNSPLHF
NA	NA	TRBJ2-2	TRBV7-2	TGTGCCAGCAGCTTACTAGCTCTCACCGGGGAGCTGTTTTTT	CASSLLALTGELFF
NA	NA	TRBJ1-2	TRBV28	TGTGCCAGCAGTCGAGACAGTTACTATGGCTACACCTTC	CASSRDSYYGYTF
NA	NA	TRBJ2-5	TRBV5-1	TGCGCCAGCAGCTTGGTAACAGAGAAAGAGACCCAGTACTTC	CASSLVTEKETQYF
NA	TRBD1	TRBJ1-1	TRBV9	TGTGCCAGCAGCCCTTCGAGGGGGCTCTCTAACACTGAAGCTTTCTTT	CASSPSRGLSNTEAFF
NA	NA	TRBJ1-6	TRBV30	TGTGCCTGTCAAGAAGTGAGCTCCTATAATTCACCCCTCCACTTT	CACQEVSSYNSPLHF
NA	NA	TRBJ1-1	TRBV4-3	TGCGCCAGCAGCCAAGGGCAGTCGAACACTGAAGCTTTCTTT	CASSQGQSNTEAFF
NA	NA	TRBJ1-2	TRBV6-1	TGTGCCAGCAGTGAAGTAGGGGCGCGAACCTTC	CASSEVGARTF
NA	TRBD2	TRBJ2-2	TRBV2	TGTGCCAGCACTGGACTAGCGTCCGGGGAGCTGTTTTTT	CASTGLASGELFF
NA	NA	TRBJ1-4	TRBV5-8	TGTGCCAGCAGCAGGGCTAAGGGTGAAAAACTGTTTTTT	CASSRAKGEKLFF
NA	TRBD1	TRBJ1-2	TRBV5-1	TGCGCCAGCAGCTTGGGGACAGGGAAAACGGATGGCTACACCTTC	CASSLGTGKTDGYTF
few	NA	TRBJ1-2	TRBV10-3	TGTGCCATCAGTGACGATCTTGCGACGGGGAACTATGGCTACACCTTC	CAISDDLATGNYGYTF
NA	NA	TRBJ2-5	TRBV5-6	TGTGCCAGCAGCTTGGCGTGGGGCGCGGAGACCCAGTACTTC	CASSLAWGAETQYF
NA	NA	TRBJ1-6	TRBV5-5	TGTGCCAGCAGCTGGGAACCGGGACACCTGGCTAATTCACCCCTCCACTTT	CASSWEPGHLANSPLHF
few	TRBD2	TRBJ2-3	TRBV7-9	TGTGCCAGCAGCCGGCAGGGACTAGCAGGGACAGATACGCAGTATTTT	CASSRQGLAGTDTQYF
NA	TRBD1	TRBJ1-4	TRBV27	TGTGCCAGCAGTTTACTCAGGGGGACAGAATGTTCTTTTTTT	CASSLLRGTECSFF
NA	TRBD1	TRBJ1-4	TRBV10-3	TGTGCCATCAGTGAGGGGGGACAGGGTCCCGAAAAACTGTTTTTT	CAISEGGQGPEKLFF
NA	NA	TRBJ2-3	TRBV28	TGTGCCAGCAGTTTATGGGGCAGGACCTCTAACACAGATACGCAGTATTTT	CASSLWGRTSNTDTQYF
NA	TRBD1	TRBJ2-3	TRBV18	TGTGCCAGCTCATCCCAGGTGGCAGGGGGTCCAAGCACAGATACGCAGTATTTT	CASSSQVAGGPSTDTQYF
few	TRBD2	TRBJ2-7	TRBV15	TGTGCCACCAGCAGTGTCTTCGGGGGGTCACCCTACGAGCAGTACTTC	CATSSVFGGSPYEQYF
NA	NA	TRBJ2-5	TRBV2	TGTGCCAGCAGTGTGGGGGGCCGCGAGACCCAGTACTTC	CASSVGGRETQYF
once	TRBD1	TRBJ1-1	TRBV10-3	TGTGCCATCAGTGATAGGGACAGGGGGAACACTGAAGCTTTCTTT	CAISDRDRGNTEAFF
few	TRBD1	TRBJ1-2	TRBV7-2	TGTGCCAGCAGCTCCAGGACAGGGCTTCGTGGCTACACCTTC	CASSSRTGLRGYTF
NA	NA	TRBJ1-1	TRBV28	TGTGCCAGCACCCTAGAAATCATGAACACTGAAGCTTTCTTT	CASTLEIMNTEAFF
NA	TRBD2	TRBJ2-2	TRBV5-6	TGTGCCAGCAGCCCGCGTGGGGCTAGCGGGGGTTTCACCGGGGAGCTGTTTTTT	CASSPRGASGGFTGELFF
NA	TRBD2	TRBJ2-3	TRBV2	TGTGCCAGCATGCTAGCGGGGGCATCAGATACGCAGTATTTT	CASMLAGASDTQYF
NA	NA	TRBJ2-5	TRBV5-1	TGCGCGGCGGGGGCTTCAGGAGAGACCCAGTACTTC	CAAGASGETQYF
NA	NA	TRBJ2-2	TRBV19	TGTGCCAGTAGTCAAAGAATGCTGAACACCGGGGAGCTGTTTTTT	CASSQRMLNTGELFF
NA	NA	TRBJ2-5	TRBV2	TGTGCCAGCAGTGGGAGCGGCCCTCACCAAGAGACCCAGTACTTC	CASSGSGPHQETQYF
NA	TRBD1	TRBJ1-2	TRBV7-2	TGTGCCAGCACCCCCGGGACAGCAAGAACGAATGGCTACACCTTC	CASTPGTARTNGYTF
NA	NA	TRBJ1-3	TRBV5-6	TGTGCCAGCAGCTTAGGTGATCGTCCTGGAAACACCATATATTTT	CASSLGDRPGNTIYF
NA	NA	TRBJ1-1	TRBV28	TGTGCCAGCAGTTTCGGACCTATGAACACTGAAGCTTTCTTT	CASSFGPMNTEAFF
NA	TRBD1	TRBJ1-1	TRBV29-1	TGCAGCGTCGGGACAGGGAGATCTGAAGCTTTCTTT	CSVGTGRSEAFF
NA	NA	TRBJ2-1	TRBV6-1	TGTGCCAGCAGTGAACAGGGTGGTGAGCAGTTCTTC	CASSEQGGEQFF
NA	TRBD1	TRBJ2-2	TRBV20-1	TGCCCCGACAGGGCGGCGGGGGAGCTGTTTTTT	CPDRAAGELFF
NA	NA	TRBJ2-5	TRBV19	TGTGCCAGTAGTAATCCAGGGTTGATGGAGACCCAGTACTTC	CASSNPGLMETQYF
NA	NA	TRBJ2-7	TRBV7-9	TGTGCCAGCAGCTTGTCGGAACACTACGAGCAGTACTTC	CASSLSEHYEQYF
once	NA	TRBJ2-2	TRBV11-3	TGTGCCAGCAGCTTAGGGTACACCGGGGAGCTGTTTTTT	CASSLGYTGELFF
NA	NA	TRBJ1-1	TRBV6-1	TGTGCCAGCAGTGAATCACGGTTTTTGAACACTGAAGCTTTCTTT	CASSESRFLNTEAFF
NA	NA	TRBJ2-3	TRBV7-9	TGTGCCAGCAGCTCAAACACAGATACGCAGTATTTT	CASSSNTDTQYF
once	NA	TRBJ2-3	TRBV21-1	TGTGCCAGCAGCAAAAACGCCGCTCCGGGACAGGGATCAGATACGCAGTATTTT	CASSKNAAPGQGSDTQYF